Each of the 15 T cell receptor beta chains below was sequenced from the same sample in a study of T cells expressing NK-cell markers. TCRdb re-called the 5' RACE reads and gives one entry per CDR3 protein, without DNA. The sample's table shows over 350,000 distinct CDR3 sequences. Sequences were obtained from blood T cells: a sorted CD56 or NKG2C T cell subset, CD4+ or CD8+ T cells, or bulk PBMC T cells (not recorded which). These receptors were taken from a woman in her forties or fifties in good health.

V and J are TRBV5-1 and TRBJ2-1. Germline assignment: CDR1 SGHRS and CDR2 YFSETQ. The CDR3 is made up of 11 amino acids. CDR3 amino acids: CASSLYNEQFF.

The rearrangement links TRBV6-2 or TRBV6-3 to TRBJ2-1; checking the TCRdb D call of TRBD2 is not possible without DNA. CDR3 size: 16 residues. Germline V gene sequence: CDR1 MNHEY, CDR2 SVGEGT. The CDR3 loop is CASSTPWREGYNEQFF.

CDR3 region: CASREQSGEKLFF. The rearrangement joins TRBV12-3 or TRBV12-4 to TRBJ1-4. The CDR3 sequence is 13 residues long.

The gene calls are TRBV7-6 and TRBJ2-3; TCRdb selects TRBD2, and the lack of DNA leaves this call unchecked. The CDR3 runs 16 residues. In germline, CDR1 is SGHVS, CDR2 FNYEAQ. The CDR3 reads CASSSGLAIRTDTQYF.

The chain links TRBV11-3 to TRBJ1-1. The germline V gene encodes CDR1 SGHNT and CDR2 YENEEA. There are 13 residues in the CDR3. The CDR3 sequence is CASSPDSRSEAFF.

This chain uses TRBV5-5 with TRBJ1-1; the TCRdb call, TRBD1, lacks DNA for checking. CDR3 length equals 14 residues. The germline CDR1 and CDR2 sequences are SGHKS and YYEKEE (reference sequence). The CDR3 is CASSLRQGIVEAFF.

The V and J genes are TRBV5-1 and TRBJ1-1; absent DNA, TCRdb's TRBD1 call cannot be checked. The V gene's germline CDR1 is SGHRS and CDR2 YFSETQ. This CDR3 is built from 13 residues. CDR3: CASSSSRDSAAFF. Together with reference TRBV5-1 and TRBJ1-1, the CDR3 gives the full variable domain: KAGVTQTPRYLIKTRGQQVTLSCSPISGHRSVSWYQQTPGQGLQFLFEYFSETQRNKGNFPGRFSGRQFSNSRSEMNVSTLELGDSALYLCASSSSRDSAAFFGQGTRLTVV.

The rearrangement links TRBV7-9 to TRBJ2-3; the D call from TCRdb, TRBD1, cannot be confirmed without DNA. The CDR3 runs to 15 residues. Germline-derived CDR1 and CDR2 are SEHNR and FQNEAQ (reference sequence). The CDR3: CASSLRGQGTDTQYF.

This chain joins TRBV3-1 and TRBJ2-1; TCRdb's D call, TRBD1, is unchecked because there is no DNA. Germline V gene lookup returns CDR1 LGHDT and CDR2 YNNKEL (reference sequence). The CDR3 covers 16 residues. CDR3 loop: CASSKHRGQNYNEQFF.

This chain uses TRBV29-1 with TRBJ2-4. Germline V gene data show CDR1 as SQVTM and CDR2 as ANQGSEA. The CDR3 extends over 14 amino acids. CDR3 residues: CSVGDFLAKNIQYF. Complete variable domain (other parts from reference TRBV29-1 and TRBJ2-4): SAVISQKPSRDICQRGTSLTIQCQVDSQVTMMFWYRQQPGQSLTLIATANQGSEATYESGFVIDKFPISRPNLTFSTLTVSNMSPEDSSIYLCSVGDFLAKNIQYFGAGTRLSVL.

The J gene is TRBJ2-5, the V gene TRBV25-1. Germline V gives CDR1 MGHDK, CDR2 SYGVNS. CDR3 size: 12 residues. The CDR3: CASSDIGETQYF.

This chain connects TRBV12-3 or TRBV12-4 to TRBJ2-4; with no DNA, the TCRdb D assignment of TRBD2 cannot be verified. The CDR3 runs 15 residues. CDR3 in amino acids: CASSLLAGGTDIQYF.

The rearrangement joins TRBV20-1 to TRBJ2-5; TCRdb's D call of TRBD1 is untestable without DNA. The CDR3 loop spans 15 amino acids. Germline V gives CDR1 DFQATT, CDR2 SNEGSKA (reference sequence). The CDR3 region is CSAEINQGFGETQYF.

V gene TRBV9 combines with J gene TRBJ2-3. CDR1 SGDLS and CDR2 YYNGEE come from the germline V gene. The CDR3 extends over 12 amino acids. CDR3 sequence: CASSAERHTQYF.

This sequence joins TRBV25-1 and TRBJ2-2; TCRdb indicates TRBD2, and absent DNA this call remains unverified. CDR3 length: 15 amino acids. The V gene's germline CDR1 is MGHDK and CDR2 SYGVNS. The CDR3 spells CASSRLAGKTGELFF. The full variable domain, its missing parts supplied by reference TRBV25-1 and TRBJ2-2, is EADIYQTPRYLVIGTGKKITLECSQTMGHDKMYWYQQDPGMELHLIHYSYGVNSTEKGDLSSESTVSRIRTEHFPLTLESARPSHTSQYLCASSRLAGKTGELFFGEGSRLTVL.